These 32 T cell receptor beta chains share one sample of origin, sequenced in a study of cytomegalovirus exposure and HLA in healthy donors listed by TCRdb under 2017. Libraries were made using the immunoSEQ multiplex PCR assay. For the multiplex PCR, a mixture combining 60 forward primers for TCR Vbeta segments and 13 reverse primers for TCR Jbeta segments was used. TCRdb took this table from immuneACCESS and kept in-frame rearrangements with V and J called. Such tables lack part of the clones; where checked against another copy, unresolved V genes explain under half of the gap, and the rest is unexplained. Recorded for this sample are some 77,000 clones; approximately 80% of them occurred a single time. Together, the top ten hold about 30% of the sample. Sequenced: PBMCs. The receptors shown here come from a man aged 50 or older in good health and CMV-seropositive.

The V and J genes are TRBV30 and TRBJ2-1; TRBD1 matches 8 bases. CDR3 length equals 14 residues. The trim removed 2 bases at V and 4 bases at J, leaving 4 bases unmatched. The germline gives CDR1 GTSNPN, CDR2 SVGIG (reference sequence). Here the CDR3 reads CAWSKGTGYNEQFF. CDR3 DNA: TGTGCCTGGAGTAAAGGGACAGGTTACAATGAGCAGTTCTTC.

The chain links TRBV6-1 to TRBJ1-5; no clear D. Trimming took 2 bases from V and 1 from J, leaving 9 bases between them. The germline V gene encodes CDR1 MNHNS and CDR2 SASEGT. The CDR3 covers 15 residues. The CDR3 coding sequence is TGTGCCAGCAGTGAACTGGGCAAGAGCAATCAGCCCCAGCATTTT. It is translated as CASSELGKSNQPQHF.

The rearrangement links TRBV10-3 to TRBJ1-4; D is unclear. V was shortened by 4 bases and J by 0 bases, with 15 bases between the two germline ends. Germline V lookup: CDR1 ENHRY, CDR2 SYGVKD. The CDR3 extends over 17 amino acids. CDR3 DNA sequence: TGTGCCATCAGTGCGTTTGAGACAAGAGCAACTAATGAAAAACTGTTTTTT. Its translation: CAISAFETRATNEKLFF.

The chain recombines TRBV21-1 with TRBJ2-5; the table's D call, TRBD1, was not checked against the DNA. With the DNA end fitting TRBJ2-7 better, the J assignment may be wrong. TRBV21-1 represents a pseudogene. The CDR3 extends over 14 amino acids. The DNA for the CDR3 is TGTGCCAGCAGCAAAGAGAACAGGATGCACGAGCAGTACTTC. The encoded protein is CASSKENRMHEQYF.

The chain joins TRBV6-1 to TRBJ2-1, with 9 bases aligning to TRBD2. The ends lost 5 bases at V and 9 bases at J; junction bases unmatched: 8. Germline CDR1 is MNHNS and CDR2 is SASEGT. The CDR3 contains 14 residues. For the CDR3, the DNA is TGTGCCAGCAGTATTCTAGCGGGATCTGCTGAGCAGTTCTTC. Protein sequence: CASSILAGSAEQFF.

This clone was detected a few times. This chain joins TRBV7-9 and TRBJ1-2; D remains unclear. With 3 bases removed from V and 8 bases from J, the gap between germline ends came to 10 bases. Germline loops: CDR1 SEHNR, CDR2 FQNEAQ (reference sequence). This CDR3 region has 12 residues. In DNA, the CDR3 is TGTGCCAGCAGCTTTACAGTTAGGGGCTACACCTTC. This encodes CASSFTVRGYTF.

CDR3 sequence (DNA): TGTGCCAGCAGTGAAAATTCTCGGGGGGCGCAGTTCTTC. Translating gives CASSENSRGAQFF. The chain employs TRBV6-1 and TRBJ2-1, with D maybe TRBD2 (7 bases). Trimming cost V 2 bases and J 12 bases, with 14 bases left between them. The CDR3 has 13 residues. In germline, CDR1 is MNHNS, CDR2 SASEGT.

The chain joins TRBV10-3 to TRBJ2-5; the D gene is possibly TRBD2 (6 bases). This CDR3 is built from 15 residues. V lost 3 bases and J lost 5, with 16 bases in between. Germline CDR1 reads ENHRY; CDR2 reads SYGVKD. The CDR3: CAISDPSALDETQYF. DNA for the CDR3: TGTGCCATCAGTGACCCTAGCGCCCTCGATGAGACCCAGTACTTC.

The sample holds a few counts of this clone. This chain uses TRBV6-1 with TRBJ1-5, with a possible D match to TRBD1 (5 bases). The CDR3 has 14 residues. Between the trimmed V and J ends, which lost 2 bases and 7 bases, there was a span of 12 bases. CDR1 MNHNS and CDR2 SASEGT come from the germline V gene. CDR3 amino acids: CASSEQGAGQPQHF. The CDR3 coding sequence is TGTGCCAGCAGTGAACAGGGCGCCGGGCAGCCCCAGCATTTT.

This clone was counted between two and nine times. V is TRBV6-1 and J is TRBJ2-7, with TRBD2 as a possible D gene (5 bases). Trimming took off 5 bases at V and 7 bases at J, with 18 bases between the two ends. Germline loops: CDR1 MNHNS, CDR2 SASEGT. CDR3 length: 14 residues. As DNA, the CDR3 is TGTGCCAGCAGTTATATAGATATGGGAGCTGAGCAGTACTTC. It is translated as CASSYIDMGAEQYF.

The V and J genes are TRBV19 and TRBJ2-1, with unresolved D. The CDR3 is 16 residues long. Trimming pared 5 bases from V and 0 bases from J, leaving 14 bases between. Germline-derived CDR1 and CDR2 are LNHDA and SQIVND (reference sequence). The CDR3 reads CASSSRTTTSYNEQFF. The DNA for the CDR3 is TGTGCCAGTAGTTCTAGAACTACAACCTCCTACAATGAGCAGTTCTTC.

The gene calls are TRBV13 and TRBJ2-1, with D possibly being TRBD2 (5 bases). The CDR3 totals 13 residues. Trimming cost V 5 bases and J 6 bases, with 11 bases left between them. Germline V CDR1 and CDR2: PRHDT, FYEKMQ (reference sequence). In DNA form, the CDR3 reads TGTGCCAGCAGCCGGACTGATTTCAATGAGCAGTTCTTC. Its translation: CASSRTDFNEQFF.

The rearrangement joins TRBV5-1 to TRBJ1-3; D perhaps matches TRBD1 (5 bases). The V end was cut by 0 bases, the J end by 6 bases, with 7 bases between. The CDR3 has 13 amino acids. Germline V gene data show CDR1 as SGHRS and CDR2 as YFSETQ. The CDR3 is CASSLEGSNTIYF. The CDR3 nucleotides are TGCGCCAGCAGCTTGGAGGGGTCAAACACCATATATTTT.

The chain joins TRBV12-5 to TRBJ2-5, with TRBD2 matching over 12 bases. The CDR3 consists of 17 residues. J gave up 5 bases and V 2 bases, and 9 bases lay outside the gene matches. From germline, CDR1 is LGHNT and CDR2 FRNRAP. The DNA for the CDR3 is TGTGCTAGTGGTTTGCGGTCTAGCGGGAGGGGGGGGGAGACCCAGTACTTC. It is translated as CASGLRSSGRGGETQYF.

Only a few counts were recorded for this clone. The gene calls are TRBV7-9 and TRBJ2-3, with TRBD1 as a possible D gene (5 bases). Trimming stripped 7 bases from V and 2 bases from J, with 13 bases between. The CDR3 spans 14 residues. Germline CDR1 reads SEHNR; CDR2 reads FQNEAQ (reference sequence). The CDR3 DNA is TGTGCCAGCACCGCCCAGACAGACACAGATACGCAGTATTTT. Its translation is CASTAQTDTDTQYF.

The chain joins TRBV6-6 to TRBJ2-7; D remains ambiguous. CDR3 length: 14 amino acids. Germline V gives CDR1 MNHNY, CDR2 SVGAGI (reference sequence). The V end lost 6 bases, the J end lost 1 base, and 13 bases lay between the germline ends. The DNA of the CDR3 is TGTGCCAGCAGCCATCCTCCCGGTTCCTACGAGCAGTACTTC. Its translation: CASSHPPGSYEQYF.

This chain connects TRBV10-3 to TRBJ1-1, with 8 bases that match TRBD1. CDR3 length equals 16 residues. V was pared by 10 bases and J by 4 bases, with 17 bases of the junction left unmatched. Germline V gene data show CDR1 as ENHRY and CDR2 as SYGVKD. DNA for the CDR3: TGTGCCACCGTACCCCAGGGGGCTACCCGCGCCACTGAAGCTTTCTTT. This sequence encodes CATVPQGATRATEAFF.

The rearrangement joins TRBV19 to TRBJ2-1; D uncertain. V gave up 5 bases and J gave up 0 bases, with 20 bases separating them. CDR1 is LNHDA, CDR2 SQIVND, per germline (reference sequence). This CDR3 region has 18 residues. CDR3 nucleotides: TGTGCCAGTAGTTCCTTATTTGTGGGCCCAAGCTCCTACAATGAGCAGTTCTTC. As protein: CASSSLFVGPSSYNEQFF. The complete variable domain, with remaining parts taken from reference TRBV19 and TRBJ2-1, reads DGGITQSPKYLFRKEGQNVTLSCEQNLNHDAMYWYRQDPGQGLRLIYYSQIVNDFQKGDIAEGYSVSREKKESFPLTVTSAQKNPTAFYLCASSSLFVGPSSYNEQFFGPGTRLTVL.

In this sample, this clone turned up a few times. The J gene is TRBJ1-5, the V gene TRBV30; TRBD1 is a possible D gene (6 bases). The CDR3 runs to 14 residues. The germline V gene encodes CDR1 GTSNPN and CDR2 SVGIG (reference sequence). The V end lost 0 bases, the J end lost 4 bases, and 10 bases lay between the germline ends. CDR3: CAWSVGTPNQPQHF. The CDR3 DNA reads as TGTGCCTGGAGTGTTGGGACACCTAATCAGCCCCAGCATTTT.

There are a few counts of this clone. The chain recombines TRBV5-1 with TRBJ2-3; 8 nucleotides agree with TRBD2. This CDR3 has 16 amino acids. The ends lost 4 bases at V and 0 bases at J; junction bases unmatched: 7. The germline gives CDR1 SGHRS, CDR2 YFSETQ. CDR3 DNA sequence: TGCGCCAGCAGCCCCCGGGGGGGGCCTAGCACAGATACGCAGTATTTT. Translating gives CASSPRGGPSTDTQYF.

The V and J genes are TRBV4-1 and TRBJ1-4; the D is unclear. The germline V gene has CDR1 MGHRA and CDR2 YSYEKL. CDR3 length equals 11 residues. Trimming removed 6 bases from V and 8 bases from J, with 7 bases in between. CDR3 loop: CASRGDEKLFF. The CDR3, as DNA: TGCGCCAGCAGGGGAGACGAAAAACTGTTTTTT.

J is TRBJ1-1 and V is TRBV10-3; the D gene is possibly TRBD1 (5 bases). CDR1 is ENHRY, CDR2 SYGVKD, per germline. Trimming removed 5 bases at V and 3 bases at J, with 13 bases between. The CDR3 runs 14 residues. CDR3 DNA sequence: TGTGCCATCAGTTCGTCCGGGGGAGACACTGAAGCTTTCTTT. It translates to CAISSSGGDTEAFF.

The genes are TRBV13 and TRBJ2-1; 7 bases align to TRBD2. The germline gives CDR1 PRHDT, CDR2 FYEKMQ (reference sequence). The CDR3 covers 14 residues. V trimming: 3 bases; J trimming: 7 bases; junction bases outside the gene matches: 6. CDR3 residues: CASSFKAGRNEQFF. CDR3 sequence (DNA): TGTGCCAGCAGCTTTAAAGCGGGAAGGAATGAGCAGTTCTTC.

V is TRBV6-5 and J is TRBJ1-5, with 8 nucleotides matching TRBD1. Germline lookup yields CDR1 MNHEY and CDR2 SVGAGI. V was pared by 1 base and J by 5 bases, with 4 bases of the junction left unmatched. The CDR3 spans 15 residues. CDR3 residues: CASSYWDRTYQPQHF. The CDR3 coding sequence is TGTGCCAGCAGTTACTGGGACAGGACCTATCAGCCCCAGCATTTT.

The chain joins TRBV5-6 to TRBJ2-1, with unresolved D. Trimming left V 0 bases short and J 11 bases short, with 15 bases between. CDR1 SGHDT and CDR2 YYEEEE come from the germline V gene. The CDR3 extends over 14 amino acids. CDR3 bases: TGTGCCAGCAGCTTGGCCGTCGGAGCTGTGAAGCAGTTCTTC. Translating gives CASSLAVGAVKQFF.

This chain uses TRBV30 with TRBJ2-1, with D hard to call. The germline gives CDR1 GTSNPN, CDR2 SVGIG (reference sequence). Between the trimmed V and J ends, which lost 0 bases and 8 bases, there was a span of 11 bases. CDR3 size: 13 residues. CDR3 coding DNA: TGTGCCTGGAGTGTACTACTCCTTGATGAGCAGTTCTTC. Amino acids: CAWSVLLLDEQFF.

The chain recombines TRBV18 with TRBJ2-1; TRBD2 aligns across 9 bases. The germline gives CDR1 KGHSH, CDR2 LQKENI. This CDR3 is built from 15 residues. V trimming: 3 bases; J trimming: 8 bases; junction bases outside the gene matches: 8. CDR3 bases: TGTGCCAGCTCACCGGGAGTAGCGGGAGTGGATGAGCAGTTCTTC. Encoded protein: CASSPGVAGVDEQFF.

The gene calls are TRBV7-8 and TRBJ1-2; D is perhaps TRBD1 (6 bases). Between the trimmed V and J ends, which lost 1 base and 1 base, there was a span of 10 bases. Germline CDR1 SGHVS, CDR2 FQNEAQ. This CDR3 region has 15 residues. CDR3 bases: TGTGCCAGCAGCTTAGTCCAGGGGCTTAACTATGGCTACACCTTC. Protein sequence: CASSLVQGLNYGYTF.

This clone was seen a few times. The chain carries TRBV10-3 and TRBJ1-4; 7 positions match TRBD1. CDR1 is ENHRY, CDR2 SYGVKD, per germline. This CDR3 is built from 13 residues. With 10 bases clipped from V and 4 bases from J, the junction kept 6 bases outside the gene matches. The CDR3: CATNDRDNEKLFF. The CDR3, as DNA: TGTGCCACCAATGACAGGGATAATGAAAAACTGTTTTTT.

The V and J genes are TRBV28 and TRBJ1-2, with D possibly being TRBD1 (5 bases). Trimming shortened V by 3 bases and J by 1 base, and 6 bases separated the two germline ends. CDR1 and CDR2 (germline): MDHEN, SYDVKM. The CDR3 covers 13 residues. The CDR3 nucleotides are TGTGCCAGCAGTTTCGGGGGTAACTATGGCTACACCTTC. Translating it yields CASSFGGNYGYTF.

The chain recombines TRBV19 with TRBJ2-2, with 9 positions matching TRBD2. This CDR3 contains 17 residues. The V and J ends lost 7 bases and 4 bases, in that order; junction bases with no gene match: 13. Germline CDR1 LNHDA, CDR2 SQIVND (reference sequence). Written as DNA, the CDR3 is TGTGCCAGTACCGCAATGGGGCTAGCGGGAAGCACCGGGGAGCTGTTTTTT. This codes for CASTAMGLAGSTGELFF.

The chain couples TRBV29-1 to TRBJ1-1, with D perhaps TRBD1 (6 bases). From germline, CDR1 is SQVTM and CDR2 ANQGSEA. Trimming cost V 6 bases and J 3 bases, with 14 bases left between them. The CDR3 consists of 13 residues. The CDR3 bases are TGCAGCGTGAAACAGGGAGGGGACACTGAAGCTTTCTTT. It encodes CSVKQGGDTEAFF. Combining the CDR3 with reference TRBV29-1 and TRBJ1-1 gives the whole variable domain SAVISQKPSRDICQRGTSLTIQCQVDSQVTMMFWYRQQPGQSLTLIATANQGSEATYESGFVIDKFPISRPNLTFSTLTVSNMSPEDSSIYLCSVKQGGDTEAFFGQGTRLTVV.